The clone carrying this TCR beta chain was observed a few times. The antigen remains unidentified. V trimming: 4 bases; J trimming: 4 bases; junction bases outside the gene matches: 9. The CDR3 is made up of 15 amino acids. Per germline, CDR1 LGHNA and CDR2 YNFKEQ. Template switching by 5'RACE produced TCR cDNA, adding a universal primer site and UMIs. MiXCR, applied by TCRdb to the 5' RACE reads, yields one record per CDR3 protein. This sample has approximately 450,000 distinct CDR3 sequences, with around 20% found just once. This record comes from a study of T cells after yellow fever vaccination. Study-wide results and limits: Subsequent booster samples again held most clones from primary vaccination (just under 98% CD4, about 86% CD8).

The receptor was isolated from a man between 18 and 29 years old who received the YFV17D yellow fever vaccine. The sequenced sample was PBMCs, obtained before the yellow fever booster vaccination. The rearrangement uses TRBV4-2 and TRBJ2-5, with 7 bases lining up with TRBD2. The CDR3 region is CASSPLAGGGETQYF. The CDR3 DNA is TGTGCCAGCAGCCCATTAGCGGGCGGCGGAGAGACCCAGTACTTC.